The table lists the clone carrying this T cell receptor beta chain with many counts. Its antigen is currently unknown. This sample is part of a study of human T cells and chemical hapten exposure. The study, taken as a whole, reports: Having alopecia, donors may respond immunologically unlike healthy people.

The time point is: pre-sensitization, week 0. The treatment was: therapeutic diphenylcyclopropenone sensitization with weekly scalp DPC. The study used a library that attached unique molecular identifiers to individual cDNA molecules. TCRdb analysed the RACE reads with MiXCR anew, one entry per CDR3 protein. Of fewer than 70,000 distinct CDR3 sequences in the sample, 9.5% to 12% are singletons; the top ten hold 4.5% to 6.5%. The CDR3 has 13 amino acids. Germline V gene lookup returns CDR1 SGHDN and CDR2 FVKESK. V lost 3 bases and J lost 3, with 8 bases in between. This receptor was obtained from a woman aged 50 to 65 with alopecia areata. Some clones in this sample may be carry-over from other donors' samples. The genes are TRBV14 and TRBJ1-2; no firm D call. The sequenced sample was whole blood, obtained in connection with sensitization to the hapten diphenylcyclopropenone (DPC). The CDR3 protein is CASSQQADYGYTF. The CDR3 DNA follows: TGTGCCAGCAGCCAGCAAGCCGACTATGGCTACACCTTC.